This TCR beta chain was sequenced during a study of cytomegalovirus exposure and HLA in healthy donors. Study-wide context: There were around 390 genotyped donors. Of these, roughly 86% fell in the genetic ancestry cluster associated with self-reported Caucasian donors.

This clone came up a few times. The CDR3 runs 13 residues. The germline V gene has CDR1 SGHDT and CDR2 YYEEEE. V dropped 4 bases and J dropped 3; count of bases not matched to a gene: 3. Primers included in the PCR were 60 Vbeta and 13 Jbeta primers. Data came from immunoSEQ multiplex PCR; TCRdb stores just in-frame clones and leaves some out. The sample includes over 150,000 clones, approximately 77% of them seen just once. The sample was PBMCs. This rearrangement joins TRBV5-6 to TRBJ2-7, with 8 bases identical to TRBD1. This clonotype originated in a male donor in good health and CMV-seropositive. This CDR3 reads CASSVGTGYEQYF. Written as DNA, the CDR3 is TGTGCCAGCAGCGTCGGGACAGGCTACGAGCAGTACTTC. The full variable domain, in which reference TRBV5-6 and TRBJ2-7 provide the parts outside the CDR3, is DAGVTQSPTHLIKTRGQQVTLRCSPKSGHDTVSWYQQALGQGPQFIFQYYEEEERQRGNFPDRFSGHQFPNYSSELNVNALLLGDSALYLCASSVGTGYEQYFGPGTRLTVT.